These 29 T cell receptor beta chains were all obtained from the same sample, sequenced in a study of CD8 T cells in ankylosing spondylitis. The study, taken as a whole, reports: Seemingly characteristic of ankylosing spondylitis blood was a TCR beta motif consisting of several highly homologous variants.

Each CDR3 protein gets one entry after TCRdb re-called the 5' RACE reads with MiXCR. The sample has about 330,000 distinct CDR3 sequences; around 7.6% are singletons. No antigen has been assigned to these receptors. Specimen: blood, either unsorted or a sorted T cell fraction (not recorded which). These receptors were taken from a male donor with ankylosing spondylitis.

This clonotype was seen more than once but under ten times. V usage is TRBV4-1 and J usage is TRBJ1-1; 7 bases agree with TRBD1. This CDR3 is built from 16 residues. CDR1 is MGHRA and CDR2 is YSYEKL in the germline V gene. V shed 3 bases, J shed 3 bases, and the junction held 10 bases outside the gene matches. CDR3 bases: TGCGCCAGCAGCCAGACCCCGACCACAGGGGACACTGAAGCTTTCTTT. Translating gives CASSQTPTTGDTEAFF.

The rearrangement joins TRBV20-1 to TRBJ2-2; D might be TRBD2 (5 bases). The CDR3 has 14 amino acids. Germline assignment: CDR1 DFQATT and CDR2 SNEGSKA (reference sequence). V gave up 3 bases and J gave up 5 bases, with 13 bases separating them. The chain's CDR3 is CSASGAGHTGELFF. For the CDR3, the DNA is TGCAGTGCTAGCGGCGCGGGTCATACCGGGGAGCTGTTTTTT.

This clonotype has just a few counts. V and J are TRBV5-5 and TRBJ2-5; D is unresolved. CDR1 is SGHKS and CDR2 is YYEKEE in the germline V gene (reference sequence). V lost 0 bases to trimming and J lost 2 bases, with 17 bases between them. The CDR3 spans 17 residues. CDR3 nucleotides: TGTGCCAGCAGCTTGGAGAGGCCAGGAGCATTACAAGAGACCCAGTACTTC. Translation gives CASSLERPGALQETQYF.

This clonotype was picked up a small number of times. This sequence joins TRBV7-2 and TRBJ2-3, with TRBD1 as a possible D gene (6 bases). CDR3 length: 14 residues. In germline, CDR1 is SGHTA, CDR2 FQGNSA. Trimming stripped 3 bases from V and 8 bases from J, with 15 bases between. The CDR3 protein is CASSLANLGGTQYF. The CDR3 DNA is TGTGCCAGCAGCTTGGCCAATTTAGGGGGTACGCAGTATTTT. The full variable domain, completed using reference TRBV7-2 and TRBJ2-3, is GAGVSQSPSNKVTEKGKDVELRCDPISGHTALYWYRQSLGQGLEFLIYFQGNSAPDKSGLPSDRFSAERTGGSVSTLTIQRTQQEDSAVYLCASSLANLGGTQYFGPGTRLTVL.

This clonotype appeared a few times. V usage is TRBV29-1 and J usage is TRBJ2-7; a possible D gene is TRBD1 (6 bases). CDR3 length: 11 amino acids. From germline, CDR1 is SQVTM and CDR2 ANQGSEA. The CDR3 loop is CSGGYDYEQYF. Written as DNA, the CDR3 is TGCAGTGGGGGCTATGACTACGAGCAGTACTTC.

J is TRBJ2-7 and V is TRBV19, with D possibly matching TRBD2 (6 bases). The CDR3 runs to 14 residues. Trimming took 2 bases from V and 3 from J, leaving 11 bases between them. CDR1 is LNHDA, CDR2 SQIVND, per germline (reference sequence). This CDR3 reads CASSIRRGNYEQYF. CDR3 coding DNA: TGTGCCAGTAGTATACGGCGGGGTAACTACGAGCAGTACTTC.

This clonotype was detected ten times or more. This chain connects TRBV4-1 to TRBJ2-7; TRBD1 aligns across 9 bases. The V gene end was trimmed by 1 base and the J gene end by 1 base; junction bases not matched to a gene: 2. The length of the CDR3 is 15 residues. The germline gives CDR1 MGHRA, CDR2 YSYEKL. CDR3 in amino acids: CASSQGQGGSYEQYF. CDR3 sequence (DNA): TGCGCCAGCAGCCAAGGACAGGGGGGATCCTACGAGCAGTACTTC.

This clonotype was seen at least ten times. The V gene is TRBV29-1, the J gene TRBJ2-1; maybe TRBD2 (5 bases). The CDR3 is made up of 13 amino acids. The V gene's germline CDR1 is SQVTM and CDR2 ANQGSEA. Trimming pared 4 bases from V and 2 bases from J, leaving 9 bases between. The CDR3, as DNA: TGCAGCGTTGGACTATCGGCCTACAATGAGCAGTTCTTC. Its protein product is CSVGLSAYNEQFF.

This rearrangement joins TRBV4-2 to TRBJ1-2, with D perhaps matching TRBD1 (6 bases). The V end lost 0 bases, the J end lost 7 bases, and 12 bases lay between the germline ends. The CDR3 totals 14 residues. Germline CDR1 reads LGHNA; CDR2 reads YNFKEQ. CDR3 bases: TGTGCCAGCAGCCAAGAGGGGGCAGGGTTTGGCTACACCTTC. It is translated as CASSQEGAGFGYTF.

This clonotype was counted between two and nine times. The chain has TRBV10-3 and TRBJ2-3, with 8 nucleotides matching TRBD2. Losses at the gene ends were 6 bases for V and 4 bases for J; bases not matched to a gene: 6. In germline, CDR1 is ENHRY, CDR2 SYGVKD. This CDR3 has 14 amino acids. The DNA for the CDR3 is TGTGCCATCAGCCGGGGACTAGAAGCAGATACGCAGTATTTT. It codes for CAISRGLEADTQYF.

This clonotype was detected a few times. This chain joins TRBV9 and TRBJ2-2; D uncertain. Germline CDR1 is SGDLS and CDR2 is YYNGEE. This CDR3 region has 14 residues. Trimming removed 0 bases at V and 4 bases at J, with 7 bases between. CDR3 protein: CASSVVTSTGELFF. The CDR3 bases are TGTGCCAGCAGCGTAGTTACTTCCACCGGGGAGCTGTTTTTT.

J is TRBJ2-3 and V is TRBV4-1; 14 bases map to TRBD2. The CDR3 has 19 amino acids. The J segment lost 4 bases and the V segment lost 1 base, leaving 10 bases of the junction unmatched. Germline CDR1 MGHRA, CDR2 YSYEKL. This chain's CDR3 is CASSQAAGTSGSRSDTQYF. CDR3 sequence (DNA): TGCGCCAGCAGCCAAGCGGCCGGGACTAGCGGGAGTAGGTCAGATACGCAGTATTTT.

The rearrangement joins TRBV29-1 to TRBJ2-5, with 9 bases matching TRBD2. Trimming cost V 4 bases and J 4 bases; bases outside gene matches: 4. The CDR3 totals 13 residues. The germline V gene encodes CDR1 SQVTM and CDR2 ANQGSEA. The CDR3 nucleotides read TGCAGCGTTGTAGCGGGAGACGGAGAGACCCAGTACTTC. Protein: CSVVAGDGETQYF. The variable domain in full, with the rest retrieved from reference TRBV29-1 and TRBJ2-5, is SAVISQKPSRDICQRGTSLTIQCQVDSQVTMMFWYRQQPGQSLTLIATANQGSEATYESGFVIDKFPISRPNLTFSTLTVSNMSPEDSSIYLCSVVAGDGETQYFGPGTRLLVL.

This clonotype came up a few times. This sequence joins TRBV5-1 and TRBJ2-2; unclear D gene. Germline V CDR1 and CDR2: SGHRS, YFSETQ. V was trimmed by 5 bases and J by 8 bases, leaving 10 bases between them. This CDR3 region has 12 residues. This CDR3 reads CASSISGGELFF. For the CDR3, the DNA is TGCGCCAGCAGTATTAGTGGTGGGGAGCTGTTTTTT.

This clonotype was seen a few times. The chain carries TRBV27 and TRBJ2-7; 12 bases fit TRBD2. CDR1 and CDR2 (germline): MNHEY, SMNVEV (reference sequence). CDR3 length: 12 amino acids. V lost 8 bases and J lost 5; bases outside the gene matches: 1. The CDR3 nucleotides read TGTGCCAGCGGACTAGCGGGACACGAGCAGTACTTC. Translation gives CASGLAGHEQYF.

This clonotype turned up a few times. The chain carries TRBV7-2 and TRBJ2-7; D is unresolved. The CDR3 has 14 amino acids. V dropped 5 bases and J dropped 4 bases, with 15 bases sitting between them. CDR1 SGHTA and CDR2 FQGNSA come from the germline V gene. CDR3 nucleotide sequence: TGTGCCAGCAGCCAAGGACCAAGCCCGTACGAGCAGTACTTC. It yields the protein CASSQGPSPYEQYF. The variable domain in full, completed from reference TRBV7-2 and TRBJ2-7, reads GAGVSQSPSNKVTEKGKDVELRCDPISGHTALYWYRQSLGQGLEFLIYFQGNSAPDKSGLPSDRFSAERTGGSVSTLTIQRTQQEDSAVYLCASSQGPSPYEQYFGPGTRLTVT.

There are many counts of this clonotype. The chain uses TRBV12-3 or TRBV12-4 and TRBJ1-2; D is undetermined. V was shortened by 4 bases and J by 7 bases, with 10 bases between the two germline ends. The CDR3 is made up of 12 amino acids. The CDR3 spells CASSSTIAGYTF. The CDR3 bases are TGTGCCAGCAGTTCCACCATCGCTGGCTACACCTTC.

This clonotype was picked up many times. This rearrangement joins TRBV27 to TRBJ2-1; 11 positions agree with TRBD2. In germline, CDR1 is MNHEY, CDR2 SMNVEV (reference sequence). V trimming: 6 bases; J trimming: 2 bases; junction bases outside the gene matches: 12. The CDR3 has 18 residues. Here the CDR3 reads CASREHKVGLAAYNEQFF. DNA of the CDR3: TGTGCCAGCAGGGAGCACAAGGTGGGACTAGCGGCCTACAATGAGCAGTTCTTC.

This clonotype appeared a few times. The gene calls are TRBV28 and TRBJ2-3; unclear D gene. Germline V gene lookup returns CDR1 MDHEN and CDR2 SYDVKM. Trimming cost V 3 bases and J 0 bases, with 10 bases left between them. The CDR3 has 15 residues. The CDR3 loop reads CASSLDGLSTDTQYF. The CDR3 DNA reads as TGTGCCAGCAGTTTGGACGGATTAAGCACAGATACGCAGTATTTT.

This clonotype was picked up a small number of times. The V gene is TRBV5-6, the J gene TRBJ2-7; unclear D gene. The CDR3 runs to 11 residues. Between the trimmed V and J ends, which lost 0 bases and 7 bases, there was a span of 5 bases. Germline values: CDR1 SGHDT, CDR2 YYEEEE. CDR3: CASSLVEEQYF. CDR3 bases: TGTGCCAGCAGCTTGGTTGAAGAGCAGTACTTC.

The sample holds a few counts of this clonotype. The chain links TRBV7-3 to TRBJ2-1; 10 bases align to TRBD2. The CDR3 has 15 amino acids. CDR1 and CDR2 (germline): SGHTA, FQGTGA. After removal of 5 bases from V and 4 bases from J, the junction contained 5 bases not matched to a gene. The CDR3 nucleotides read TGTGCCAGCAGCAAAGGACTAGCGGCTTACAATGAGCAGTTCTTC. Protein: CASSKGLAAYNEQFF. The full variable domain, with the rest looked up from reference TRBV7-3 and TRBJ2-1, is GAGVSQTPSNKVTEKGKYVELRCDPISGHTALYWYRQSLGQGPEFLIYFQGTGAADDSGLPNDRFFAVRPEGSVSTLKIQRTERGDSAVYLCASSKGLAAYNEQFFGPGTRLTVL.

This clonotype came up a few times. This chain joins TRBV6-1 and TRBJ1-6, with D tentatively TRBD1 (6 bases). Germline V gene data show CDR1 as MNHNS and CDR2 as SASEGT. V shed 3 bases and J shed 6 bases, with 27 bases lying between them. The CDR3 covers 20 residues. The CDR3 protein is CASSDPTWQGPGGANSPLHF. CDR3 nucleotides: TGTGCCAGCAGTGATCCCACGTGGCAGGGGCCTGGTGGTGCTAATTCACCCCTCCACTTT.

This chain connects TRBV19 to TRBJ2-3; 11 bases line up with TRBD2. The V gene end was trimmed by 6 bases and the J gene end by 0 bases; junction bases not matched to a gene: 8. Germline-derived CDR1 and CDR2 are LNHDA and SQIVND (reference sequence). This CDR3 is 17 amino acids long. The DNA for the CDR3 is TGTGCCAGTAGCCAACCCGGGACTAGCGGTAGCACAGATACGCAGTATTTT. This codes for CASSQPGTSGSTDTQYF.

In its sample, this clonotype was seen many times. The chain recombines TRBV6-2 or TRBV6-3 with TRBJ2-1; 10 bases map to TRBD2. The V gene's germline CDR1 is MNHEY and CDR2 SVGEGT. Germline trimming cut 5 bases from V and 2 bases from J; bases unmatched to any gene: 3. The CDR3 sequence is 15 residues long. CDR3 region: CASSTGLAAYNEQFF. Written as DNA, the CDR3 is TGTGCCAGCAGTACCGGACTAGCGGCCTACAATGAGCAGTTCTTC.

This CDR3 is CASMGTGGHQPQHF. CDR3 DNA: TGTGCCAGCATGGGTACAGGGGGTCATCAGCCCCAGCATTTT. The rearrangement joins TRBV2 to TRBJ1-5; TRBD1 aligns across 8 bases. Germline assignment: CDR1 SNHLY and CDR2 FYNNEI. The V segment lost 7 bases and the J segment 5 bases; nucleotides outside the gene matches: 7. The CDR3 contains 14 residues.

This sequence joins TRBV5-6 and TRBJ2-1; 10 positions match TRBD2. J gave up 7 bases and V 0 bases, and 10 bases lay outside the gene matches. Per germline, CDR1 SGHDT and CDR2 YYEEEE. CDR3 length: 17 residues. CDR3 in DNA: TGTGCCAGCAGCTTGGAGGGAGCGGGAGGGCCGTGGAATGAGCAGTTCTTC. Encoded protein: CASSLEGAGGPWNEQFF. Variable domain in full (rest from reference TRBV5-6 and TRBJ2-1): DAGVTQSPTHLIKTRGQQVTLRCSPKSGHDTVSWYQQALGQGPQFIFQYYEEEERQRGNFPDRFSGHQFPNYSSELNVNALLLGDSALYLCASSLEGAGGPWNEQFFGPGTRLTVL.

The sample holds a few counts of this clonotype. As DNA, the CDR3 is TGCAGTAGAGCGGGAACGGGCACAGATACGCAGTATTTT. Translated: CSRAGTGTDTQYF. The chain carries TRBV20-1 and TRBJ2-3, with TRBD2 matching over 7 bases. V lost 8 bases, J lost 1 base, and 6 bases stayed unmatched. Germline CDR1 DFQATT, CDR2 SNEGSKA (reference sequence). This CDR3 is built from 13 residues.

This clonotype was seen more than once but under ten times. V gene TRBV29-1 combines with J gene TRBJ1-1, with a tentative D call TRBD1 (6 bases). The CDR3 covers 12 residues. Per the germline V gene, CDR1 is SQVTM and CDR2 is ANQGSEA. V was clipped by 7 bases and J by 10 bases, with 19 bases between them. CDR3 sequence reads: CSGGSAGEPAFF. The DNA of the CDR3 is TGCAGCGGAGGTTCGGCAGGGGAACCAGCTTTCTTT. Drawing the rest from reference TRBV29-1 and TRBJ1-1, the complete variable domain is SAVISQKPSRDICQRGTSLTIQCQVDSQVTMMFWYRQQPGQSLTLIATANQGSEATYESGFVIDKFPISRPNLTFSTLTVSNMSPEDSSIYLCSGGSAGEPAFFGQGTRLTVV.

This clonotype was seen many times. V gene TRBV29-1 combines with J gene TRBJ1-4; unclear D gene. V dropped 4 bases and J dropped 4 bases, with 10 bases sitting between them. The CDR3 sequence is 13 residues long. Germline loops: CDR1 SQVTM, CDR2 ANQGSEA. CDR3: CSVAGRDNEKLFF. The CDR3 DNA is TGCAGCGTTGCCGGCAGAGATAATGAAAAACTGTTTTTT.